The 7 T cell receptor beta chains given below trace back to one sample, sequenced in a study of T cell repertoires in cytomegalovirus infection (dated by TCRdb to the late 2010s). TCRdb names Illumina HiSeq 1500 as the instrument used. Starting from the raw public reads, TCRdb applied fastp trimming at Q25, assembled clones with MiXCR and retained in-frame beta chains. Under each unique CDR3 protein, matching rows form one entry showing the most common genes and DNA. The sample records approximately 990,000 distinct CDR3 sequences, roughly a third of which are singletons. Together, the top ten hold roughly 12% of the sample. No antigen has been assigned to these receptors. Interpreted using the paper, the treatment or condition label stands for: in vitro stimulation with specific CMV peptide epitopes to enrich CMV-specific T cells. This material consisted of cultured CD8+ T cells from PBMCs, taken from culture after CMV antigen stimulation. The receptors originated from a human donor in good health (CMV status not recorded). Some clones in this sample may be carry-over from other donors' samples.

This clonotype was detected many times. The chain links TRBV7-6 to TRBJ2-1; 7 bases fit TRBD1. V shed 1 base, J shed 7 bases, and the junction held 7 bases outside the gene matches. The CDR3 spans 15 residues. The V gene's germline CDR1 is SGHVS and CDR2 FNYEAQ. CDR3 sequence reads: CASSLGTGGGNEQFF. The CDR3 bases are TGTGCCAGCAGCTTAGGGACAGGAGGTGGAAATGAGCAGTTCTTC. Complete variable domain (other parts from reference TRBV7-6 and TRBJ2-1): GAGVSQSPRYKVTKRGQDVALRCDPISGHVSLYWYRQALGQGPEFLTYFNYEAQQDKSGLPNDRFSAERPEGSISTLTIQRTEQRDSAMYRCASSLGTGGGNEQFFGPGTRLTVL.

The chain has TRBV15 and TRBJ1-5; 7 bases line up with TRBD1. In germline, CDR1 is LNHNV, CDR2 YYDKDF (reference sequence). The CDR3 loop spans 14 amino acids. V was pared by 4 bases and J by 3 bases, with 3 bases of the junction left unmatched. For the CDR3, the DNA is TGTGCCACCAGCAACAGGGGCCTCAATCAGCCCCAGCATTTT. This gives the protein CATSNRGLNQPQHF.

The chain combines TRBV4-1 with TRBJ2-7, with 9 bases that match TRBD1. The CDR3 consists of 15 residues. In germline, CDR1 is MGHRA, CDR2 YSYEKL. V dropped 0 bases and J dropped 2; count of bases not matched to a gene: 2. This chain's CDR3 is CASSQDGTGTYEQYF. CDR3 nucleotide sequence: TGCGCCAGCAGCCAAGACGGGACAGGGACCTACGAGCAGTACTTC.

The rearrangement links TRBV20-1 to TRBJ1-4; possible D gene TRBD1, 6 bases. The CDR3 length is 14 residues. Trimming took 5 bases from V and 5 from J, leaving 15 bases between them. Germline assignment: CDR1 DFQATT and CDR2 SNEGSKA (reference sequence). The CDR3 loop is CSARTAQNNEKLFF. CDR3 sequence (DNA): TGCAGTGCTCGGACAGCCCAAAACAATGAAAAACTGTTTTTT.

This clonotype was found a few times. The V call is TRBV20-1, the J call TRBJ2-1; TRBD1 is a possible D gene (6 bases). CDR1 is DFQATT and CDR2 is SNEGSKA in the germline V gene (reference sequence). The CDR3 is made up of 12 amino acids. Trimming pared 4 bases from V and 4 bases from J, leaving 8 bases between. The CDR3 spells CSAKDRYNEQFF. The CDR3 DNA is TGCAGTGCTAAGGACAGATACAATGAGCAGTTCTTC.

The rearrangement joins TRBV12-3 or TRBV12-4 to TRBJ1-2; the D is unclear. The CDR3 consists of 13 residues. The germline V and J ends were trimmed by 6 bases and 8 bases, with 16 bases remaining between them. The CDR3 spells CASSNTQDFGYTF. The CDR3 DNA is TGTGCCAGCAGCAACACCCAAGATTTCGGCTACACCTTC.

As for this clonotype: A much more abundant neighbour one base away suggests this may be a read error. The chain has TRBV7-6 and TRBJ2-7, with D perhaps matching TRBD2 (6 bases). Looked up from germline, CDR1 is SGHVS and CDR2 is FNYEAQ. This CDR3 is 13 amino acids long. The CDR3 here is CVSSPGVGYEQYF. Written as DNA, the CDR3 is TGTGTCAGCAGCCCGGGAGTGGGCTACGAGCAGTACTTC.